The present entry profiles one T cell receptor beta chain with its context. Its specificity is unknown. The source of the sample is a study of T cell responses to AZD1222 COVID-19 vaccine. Study information: The study pooled second doses at about 4 or about 12 weeks.

Libraries were prepared by immunoSEQ multiplex PCR; TCRdb keeps only in-frame clonotypes and omits some of them. Here the sample spans 160,000 or so clones, about nine tenths being singletons. General study points: Baseline serostatus was positive in only a handful of AZD1222 recipients. Repertoire collection took place solely once the T cell response had peaked. Females outnumbered males among donors, who were mostly white British; clonal diversity was possibly underestimated.

Germline loops: CDR1 SGDLS, CDR2 YYNGEE. V dropped 4 bases and J dropped 0; count of bases not matched to a gene: 4. This CDR3 is 15 amino acids long. This sequence was found in an adult in good health. This specimen consisted of peripheral blood, obtained on day 0 of AZD1222 vaccination. The rearrangement links TRBV9 to TRBJ1-5; 7 nucleotides agree with TRBD1. The CDR3 DNA reads TGTGCCAGCAGCCCGACAGGGTATAGCAATCAGCCCCAGCATTTT. This sequence encodes CASSPTGYSNQPQHF.